These 12 T cell receptor beta chains share one sample of origin, sequenced in a study of T-cell memory formation after mild COVID-19. Via MiXCR, TCRdb re-called the 5' RACE reads, giving one row per CDR3 protein. The sample holds around 210,000 distinct CDR3 sequences; 9% to 10% are singletons and the top ten take around 3.3%. Sequencing was performed on PBMCs or a T cell subset sorted from them (not recorded which). Source of these receptors: a man aged 18 to 29 who had mild COVID-19 (a few samples of this study predate the infection). Cell type and time point are not known.

The rearrangement joins TRBV3-1 to TRBJ2-7; unclear D gene. V lost 0 bases, J lost 6 bases, and 3 bases lay in between. Germline CDR1 and CDR2: LGHDT and YNNKEL (reference sequence). CDR3 size: 11 residues. CDR3 DNA: TGTGCCAGCAGCCAAGAGGGCGAGCAGTACGTC. Translating it yields CASSQEGEQYV.

This clonotype was counted between two and nine times. The rearrangement links TRBV6-5 to TRBJ2-7, with 10 bases identical to TRBD1. Germline V gene sequence: CDR1 MNHEY, CDR2 SVGAGI. With V trimmed by 5 bases and J by 6 bases, 4 bases remained unmatched. CDR3 length: 13 amino acids. Here the CDR3 reads CASSRDRGLEQYF. The CDR3 DNA is TGTGCCAGCAGTCGGGACAGGGGACTCGAGCAGTACTTC.

This clonotype occurred many times. The V and J genes are TRBV7-6 and TRBJ2-5, with 10 bases lining up with TRBD2. The CDR3 is 14 residues long. V shed 8 bases, J shed 4 bases, and the junction held 7 bases outside the gene matches. CDR1 and CDR2 (germline): SGHVS, FNYEAQ. DNA of the CDR3: TGTGCCAGCCGGCCGAGCGGGGGGGCAGAGACCCAGTACTTC. Translating it yields CASRPSGGAETQYF.

This clonotype was seen repeatedly, ten times or more. The genes are TRBV5-1 and TRBJ1-1; D might be TRBD1 (5 bases). CDR3 length: 13 amino acids. Germline V lookup: CDR1 SGHRS, CDR2 YFSETQ. The germline V and J ends were trimmed by 0 bases and 5 bases, with 8 bases remaining between them. The CDR3 protein is CASSLVGETEAFF. As DNA, the CDR3 is TGCGCCAGCAGCTTGGTAGGGGAGACTGAAGCTTTCTTT.

This CDR3 reads CASSSTGYNQPQHF. The CDR3 region has the DNA TGTGCCAGCAGCTCGACAGGTTACAATCAGCCCCAGCATTTT. The V gene is TRBV9, the J gene TRBJ1-5; a weak D match, TRBD1 (6 bases). V lost 4 bases to trimming and J lost 3 bases, with 11 bases between them. The CDR3 runs 14 residues. CDR1 is SGDLS and CDR2 is YYNGEE in the germline V gene.

The V gene is TRBV5-4, the J gene TRBJ1-6; 7 bases agree with TRBD1. The CDR3 length is 14 residues. The V and J ends lost 4 bases and 6 bases, in that order; junction bases with no gene match: 4. Germline CDR1 is SGHNT and CDR2 is YYREEE (reference sequence). CDR3 bases: TGTGCCAGCAGCCAGGGACAGTTTAATTCACCCCTCCACTTT. This codes for CASSQGQFNSPLHF.

This clonotype was picked up many times. The CDR3 region has the DNA TGCAGTGCTAGCATAACAGGGCGGAACACTGAAGCTTTCTTT. Translated: CSASITGRNTEAFF. The rearrangement links TRBV20-1 to TRBJ1-1; TRBD1 is a possible D gene (6 bases). V dropped 3 bases and J dropped 1 base, with 12 bases sitting between them. CDR1 is DFQATT, CDR2 SNEGSKA, per germline (reference sequence). The CDR3 is 14 residues long.

A few counts support this clonotype. This chain joins TRBV10-3 and TRBJ2-2; D gene unclear. The length of the CDR3 is 13 residues. The germline V gene has CDR1 ENHRY and CDR2 SYGVKD. V was clipped by 4 bases and J by 7 bases, with 10 bases between them. The CDR3 nucleotides read TGTGCCATCAGTGGTACTTTTGGCGGGGAGCTGTTTTTT. It encodes CAISGTFGGELFF.

This clonotype was picked up a small number of times. This chain links TRBV19 with TRBJ1-1; 11 bases line up with TRBD1. Germline CDR1 and CDR2: LNHDA and SQIVND (reference sequence). The CDR3 consists of 16 residues. V was pared by 6 bases and J by 6 bases, with 12 bases of the junction left unmatched. CDR3 nucleotide sequence: TGTGCCAGTAGCCCCGGGACAGGGGGACGGACACCTGAAGCTTTCTTT. Protein sequence: CASSPGTGGRTPEAFF. The variable domain in full, completed from reference TRBV19 and TRBJ1-1, reads DGGITQSPKYLFRKEGQNVTLSCEQNLNHDAMYWYRQDPGQGLRLIYYSQIVNDFQKGDIAEGYSVSREKKESFPLTVTSAQKNPTAFYLCASSPGTGGRTPEAFFGQGTRLTVV.

This clonotype appeared a few times. This rearrangement joins TRBV2 to TRBJ2-1, with 8 bases fitting TRBD2. In germline, CDR1 is SNHLY, CDR2 FYNNEI. This CDR3 spans 14 amino acids. V shed 7 bases, J shed 7 bases, and the junction held 9 bases outside the gene matches. CDR3 in DNA: TGTGCCAGCATGGGGTGGACGGGGGGGAATGAGCAGTTCTTC. Protein: CASMGWTGGNEQFF.

This clonotype has only a few counts. This chain joins TRBV20-1 and TRBJ2-7; 8 bases agree with TRBD1. Germline-derived CDR1 and CDR2 are DFQATT and SNEGSKA (reference sequence). This CDR3 comprises 13 residues. Losses at the gene ends were 6 bases for V and 2 bases for J; bases not matched to a gene: 6. As DNA, the CDR3 is TGCAGTGCCCCGGACAGGGTCACCTACGAGCAGTACGTC. Translated: CSAPDRVTYEQYV.

V and J are TRBV20-1 and TRBJ2-7, with 7 bases matching TRBD1. The ends lost 0 bases at V and 3 bases at J; junction bases unmatched: 8. From germline, CDR1 is DFQATT and CDR2 SNEGSKA (reference sequence). The CDR3 sequence is 15 residues long. This CDR3 is CSAREEIGTDYEQYF. CDR3 nucleotides: TGCAGTGCTAGAGAAGAGATAGGGACAGACTACGAGCAGTACTTC.